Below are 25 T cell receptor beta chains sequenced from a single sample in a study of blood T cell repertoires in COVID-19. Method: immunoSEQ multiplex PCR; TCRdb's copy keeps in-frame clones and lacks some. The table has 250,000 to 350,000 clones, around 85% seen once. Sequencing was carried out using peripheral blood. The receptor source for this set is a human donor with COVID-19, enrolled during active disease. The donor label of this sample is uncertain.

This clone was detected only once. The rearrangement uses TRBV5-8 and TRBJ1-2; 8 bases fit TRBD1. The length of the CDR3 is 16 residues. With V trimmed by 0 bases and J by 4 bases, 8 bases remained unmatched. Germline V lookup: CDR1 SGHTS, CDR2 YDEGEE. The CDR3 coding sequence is TGTGCCAGCAGCTTGGTGCGGGGGACAGGACCCTATGGCTACACCTTC. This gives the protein CASSLVRGTGPYGYTF.

The CDR3 protein is CASSPRLAANNEQFF. CDR3 in DNA: TGTGCCAGCAGCCCCCGGCTAGCGGCTAACAATGAGCAGTTCTTC. The chain links TRBV11-1 to TRBJ2-1, with 7 nucleotides matching TRBD2. The CDR3 totals 15 residues. From germline, CDR1 is SGHAT and CDR2 FQDESV (reference sequence). Trimming at V came to 5 bases and at J to 5 bases, leaving 9 bases not matched to a gene.

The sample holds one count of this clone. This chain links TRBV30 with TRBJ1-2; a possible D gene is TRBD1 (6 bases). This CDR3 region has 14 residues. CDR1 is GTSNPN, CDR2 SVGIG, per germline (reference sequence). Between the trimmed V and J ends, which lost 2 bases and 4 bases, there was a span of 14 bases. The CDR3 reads CAWSLGHGAYGYTF. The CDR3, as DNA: TGTGCCTGGAGTTTGGGACACGGTGCCTATGGCTACACCTTC.

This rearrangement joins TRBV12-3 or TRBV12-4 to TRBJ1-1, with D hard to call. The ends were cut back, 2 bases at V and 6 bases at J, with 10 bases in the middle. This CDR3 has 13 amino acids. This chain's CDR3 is CASSLPWSAEAFF. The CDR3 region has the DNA TGTGCCAGCAGTTTACCGTGGAGTGCTGAAGCTTTCTTT.

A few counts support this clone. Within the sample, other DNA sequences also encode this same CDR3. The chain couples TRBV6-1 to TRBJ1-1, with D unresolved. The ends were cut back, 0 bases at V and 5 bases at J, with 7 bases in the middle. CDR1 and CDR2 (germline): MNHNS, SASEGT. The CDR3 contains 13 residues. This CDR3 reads CASSEARRTEAFF. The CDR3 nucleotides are TGTGCCAGCAGTGAAGCGCGGAGGACTGAAGCTTTCTTT.

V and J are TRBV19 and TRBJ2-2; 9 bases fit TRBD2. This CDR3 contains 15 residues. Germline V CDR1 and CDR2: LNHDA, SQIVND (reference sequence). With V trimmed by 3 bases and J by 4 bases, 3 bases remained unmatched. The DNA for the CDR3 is TGTGCCAGTAGTATGTTAGCGGGAGCCACCGGGGAGCTGTTTTTT. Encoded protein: CASSMLAGATGELFF.

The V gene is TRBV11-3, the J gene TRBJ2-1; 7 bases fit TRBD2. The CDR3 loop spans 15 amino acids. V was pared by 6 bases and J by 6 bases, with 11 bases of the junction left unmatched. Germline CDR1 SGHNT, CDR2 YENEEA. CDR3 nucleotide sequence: TGTGCCAGCAGTCCCGGGGGGATTAAAGGCAATGAGCAGTTCTTC. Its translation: CASSPGGIKGNEQFF.

CDR3 protein: CAGTSGSYNEQFF. The CDR3 DNA reads as TGTGCCGGAACTAGCGGGAGCTACAATGAGCAGTTCTTC. The gene calls are TRBV30 and TRBJ2-1; 11 positions match TRBD2. The CDR3 covers 13 residues. Germline-derived CDR1 and CDR2 are GTSNPN and SVGIG (reference sequence). V was clipped by 8 bases and J by 3 bases; unmatched bases: 3.

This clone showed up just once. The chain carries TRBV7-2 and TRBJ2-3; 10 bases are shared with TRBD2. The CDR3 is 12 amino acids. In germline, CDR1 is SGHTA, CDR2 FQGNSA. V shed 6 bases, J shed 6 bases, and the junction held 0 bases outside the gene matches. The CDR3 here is CASRAGGDTQYF. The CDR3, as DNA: TGTGCCAGCAGAGCGGGGGGGGATACGCAGTATTTT. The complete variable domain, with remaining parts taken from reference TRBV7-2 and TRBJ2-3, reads GAGVSQSPSNKVTEKGKDVELRCDPISGHTALYWYRQSLGQGLEFLIYFQGNSAPDKSGLPSDRFSAERTGGSVSTLTIQRTQQEDSAVYLCASRAGGDTQYFGPGTRLTVL.

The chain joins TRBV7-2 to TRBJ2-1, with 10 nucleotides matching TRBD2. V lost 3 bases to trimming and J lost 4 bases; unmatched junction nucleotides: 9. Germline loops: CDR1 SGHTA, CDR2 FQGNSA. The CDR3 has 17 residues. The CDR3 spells CASSLGALAGPYNEQFF. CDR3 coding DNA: TGTGCCAGCAGCTTGGGCGCACTAGCGGGACCTTACAATGAGCAGTTCTTC.

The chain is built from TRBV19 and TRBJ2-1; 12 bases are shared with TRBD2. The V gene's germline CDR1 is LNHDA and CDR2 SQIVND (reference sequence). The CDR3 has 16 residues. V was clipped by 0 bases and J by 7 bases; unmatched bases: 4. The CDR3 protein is CASSIDLLAGGNEQFF. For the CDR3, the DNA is TGTGCCAGTAGTATAGATCTCCTAGCGGGAGGGAATGAGCAGTTCTTC. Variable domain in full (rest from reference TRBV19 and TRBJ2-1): DGGITQSPKYLFRKEGQNVTLSCEQNLNHDAMYWYRQDPGQGLRLIYYSQIVNDFQKGDIAEGYSVSREKKESFPLTVTSAQKNPTAFYLCASSIDLLAGGNEQFFGPGTRLTVL.

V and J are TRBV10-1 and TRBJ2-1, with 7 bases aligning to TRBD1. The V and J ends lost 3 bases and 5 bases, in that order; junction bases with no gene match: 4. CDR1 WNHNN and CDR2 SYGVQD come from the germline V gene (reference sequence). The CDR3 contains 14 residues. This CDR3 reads CASSEGTANNEQFF. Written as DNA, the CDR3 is TGCGCCAGCAGTGAAGGGACAGCGAACAATGAGCAGTTCTTC.

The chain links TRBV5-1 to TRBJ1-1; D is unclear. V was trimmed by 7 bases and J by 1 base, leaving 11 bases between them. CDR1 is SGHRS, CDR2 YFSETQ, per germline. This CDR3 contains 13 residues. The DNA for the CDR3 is TGCGCCAGCCGGTGGGGAGGGAACACTGAAGCTTTCTTT. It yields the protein CASRWGGNTEAFF.

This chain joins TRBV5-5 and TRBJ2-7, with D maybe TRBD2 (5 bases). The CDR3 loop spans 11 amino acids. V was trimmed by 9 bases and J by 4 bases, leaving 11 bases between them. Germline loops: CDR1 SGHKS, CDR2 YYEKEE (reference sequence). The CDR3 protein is CATPLVYEQYF. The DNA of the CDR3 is TGTGCCACCCCACTAGTTTACGAGCAGTACTTC.

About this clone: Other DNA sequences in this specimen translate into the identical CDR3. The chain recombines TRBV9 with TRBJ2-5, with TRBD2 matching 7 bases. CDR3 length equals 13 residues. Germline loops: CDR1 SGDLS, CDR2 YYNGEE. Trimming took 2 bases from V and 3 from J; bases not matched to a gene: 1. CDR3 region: CASSVGGEETQYF. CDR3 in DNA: TGTGCCAGCAGCGTTGGGGGGGAAGAGACCCAGTACTTC.

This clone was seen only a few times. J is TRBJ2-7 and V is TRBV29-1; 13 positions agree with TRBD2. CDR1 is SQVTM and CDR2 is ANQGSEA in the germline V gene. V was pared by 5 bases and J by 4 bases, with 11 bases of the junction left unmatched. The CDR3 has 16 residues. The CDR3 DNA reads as TGCAGCGTTAGGGGACCCGGACTAGCGGGAGCATACGAGCAGTACTTC. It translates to CSVRGPGLAGAYEQYF.

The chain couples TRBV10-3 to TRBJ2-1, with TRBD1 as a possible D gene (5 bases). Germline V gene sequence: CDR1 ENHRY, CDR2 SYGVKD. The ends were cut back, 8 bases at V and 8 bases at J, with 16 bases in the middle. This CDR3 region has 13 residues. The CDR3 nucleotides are TGTGCCATCGGTAGGGGTGGCATTGATGAGCAGTTCTTC. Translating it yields CAIGRGGIDEQFF.

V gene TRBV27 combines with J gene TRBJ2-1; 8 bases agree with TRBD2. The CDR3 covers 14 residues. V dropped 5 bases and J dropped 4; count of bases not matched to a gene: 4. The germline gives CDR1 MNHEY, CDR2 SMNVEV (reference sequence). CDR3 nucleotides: TGTGCCAGCAGTACTAGCGGCCCTTACAATGAGCAGTTCTTC. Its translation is CASSTSGPYNEQFF.

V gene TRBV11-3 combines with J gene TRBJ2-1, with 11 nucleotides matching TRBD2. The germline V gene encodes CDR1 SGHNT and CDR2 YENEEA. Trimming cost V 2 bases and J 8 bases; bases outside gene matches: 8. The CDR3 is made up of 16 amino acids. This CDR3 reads CASSLSALAGVDEQFF. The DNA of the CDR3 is TGTGCCAGCAGCTTATCGGCACTAGCGGGAGTCGATGAGCAGTTCTTC.

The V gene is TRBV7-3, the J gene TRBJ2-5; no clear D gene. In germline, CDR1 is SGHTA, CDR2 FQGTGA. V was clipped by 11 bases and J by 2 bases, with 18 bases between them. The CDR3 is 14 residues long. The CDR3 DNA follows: TGTGCCTTCTTGCGGCTTTGGTATCAAGAGACCCAGTACTTC. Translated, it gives CAFLRLWYQETQYF.

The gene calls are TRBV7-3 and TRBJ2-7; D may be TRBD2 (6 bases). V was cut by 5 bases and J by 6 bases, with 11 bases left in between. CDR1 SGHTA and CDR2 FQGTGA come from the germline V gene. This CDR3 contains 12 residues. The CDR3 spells CASSHPEGEQYF. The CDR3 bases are TGTGCCAGCAGCCACCCGGAGGGCGAGCAGTACTTC. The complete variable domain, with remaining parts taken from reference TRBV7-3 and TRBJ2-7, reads GAGVSQTPSNKVTEKGKYVELRCDPISGHTALYWYRQSLGQGPEFLIYFQGTGAADDSGLPNDRFFAVRPEGSVSTLKIQRTERGDSAVYLCASSHPEGEQYFGPGTRLTVT.

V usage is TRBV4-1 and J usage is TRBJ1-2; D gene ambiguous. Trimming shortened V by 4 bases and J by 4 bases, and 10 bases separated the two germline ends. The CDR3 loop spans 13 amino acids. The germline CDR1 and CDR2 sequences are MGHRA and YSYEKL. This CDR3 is CASSRQTGYGYTF. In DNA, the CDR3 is TGCGCCAGCAGCCGTCAAACGGGCTATGGCTACACCTTC.

This CDR3 is CASITTRLAGGEETQYF. The DNA for the CDR3 is TGTGCCAGCATCACCACGCGACTAGCGGGAGGGGAAGAGACCCAGTACTTC. The chain links TRBV28 to TRBJ2-5; 14 bases are shared with TRBD2. Losses at the gene ends were 7 bases for V and 3 bases for J; bases not matched to a gene: 10. This CDR3 spans 17 amino acids. Germline-derived CDR1 and CDR2 are MDHEN and SYDVKM.

The CDR3: CASSQGLAGGPSNEQFF. The CDR3 coding sequence is TGTGCCAGCAGCCAAGGATTGGCGGGAGGGCCGAGTAATGAGCAGTTCTTC. The V call is TRBV3-1 (or the pseudogene TRBV3-2), the J call TRBJ2-1, with 9 bases identical to TRBD2. This CDR3 has 17 residues. Germline V CDR1 and CDR2: LGHDT, YNNKEL (reference sequence). The V gene end was trimmed by 1 base and the J gene end by 7 bases; junction bases not matched to a gene: 11.

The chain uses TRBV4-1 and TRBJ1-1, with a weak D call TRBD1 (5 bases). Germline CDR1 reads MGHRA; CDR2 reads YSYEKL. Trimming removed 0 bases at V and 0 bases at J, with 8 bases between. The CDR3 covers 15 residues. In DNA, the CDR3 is TGCGCCAGCAGCCAAGAGGGGACTTTGAACACTGAAGCTTTCTTT. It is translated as CASSQEGTLNTEAFF.